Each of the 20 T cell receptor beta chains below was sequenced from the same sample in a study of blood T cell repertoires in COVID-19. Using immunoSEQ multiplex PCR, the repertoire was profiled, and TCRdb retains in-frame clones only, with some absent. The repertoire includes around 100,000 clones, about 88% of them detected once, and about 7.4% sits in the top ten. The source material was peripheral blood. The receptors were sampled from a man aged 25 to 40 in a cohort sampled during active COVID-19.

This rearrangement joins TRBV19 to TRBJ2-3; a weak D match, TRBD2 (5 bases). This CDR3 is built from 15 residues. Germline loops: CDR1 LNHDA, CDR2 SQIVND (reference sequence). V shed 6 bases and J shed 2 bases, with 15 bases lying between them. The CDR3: CASSKERQPTDTQYF. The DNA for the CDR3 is TGTGCCAGTAGCAAGGAGCGGCAACCCACAGATACGCAGTATTTT.

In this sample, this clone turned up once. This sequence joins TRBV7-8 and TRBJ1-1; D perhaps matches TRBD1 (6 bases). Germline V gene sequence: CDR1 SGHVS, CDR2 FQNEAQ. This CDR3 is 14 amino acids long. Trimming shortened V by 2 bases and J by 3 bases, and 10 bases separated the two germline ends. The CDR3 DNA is TGTGCCAGCAGCTTATACCCAGGGGACACTGAAGCTTTCTTT. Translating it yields CASSLYPGDTEAFF.

Here the CDR3 DNA reads TGTGCCAGCAGTTACTCGGACAGACCAAGCGATGGCTACACCTTC. Its protein is CASSYSDRPSDGYTF. V usage is TRBV6-5 and J usage is TRBJ1-2, with D perhaps TRBD1 (6 bases). The V gene lost 0 bases and the J gene lost 6 bases, with 14 bases spanning the gap. Germline V gene data show CDR1 as MNHEY and CDR2 as SVGAGI. This CDR3 is 15 amino acids long.

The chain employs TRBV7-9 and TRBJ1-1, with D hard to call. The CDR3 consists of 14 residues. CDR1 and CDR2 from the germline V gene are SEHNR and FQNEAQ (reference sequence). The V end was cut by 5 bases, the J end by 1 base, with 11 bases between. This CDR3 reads CASSPGRTNTEAFF. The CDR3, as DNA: TGTGCCAGCAGCCCCGGTCGCACGAACACTGAAGCTTTCTTT.

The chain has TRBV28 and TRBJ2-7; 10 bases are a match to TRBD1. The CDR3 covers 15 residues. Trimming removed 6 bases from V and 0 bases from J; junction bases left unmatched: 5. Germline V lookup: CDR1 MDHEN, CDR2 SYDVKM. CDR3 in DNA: TGTGCCAGCAGGCGACAGGGGGCCTCCTCCTACGAGCAGTACTTC. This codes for CASRRQGASSYEQYF.

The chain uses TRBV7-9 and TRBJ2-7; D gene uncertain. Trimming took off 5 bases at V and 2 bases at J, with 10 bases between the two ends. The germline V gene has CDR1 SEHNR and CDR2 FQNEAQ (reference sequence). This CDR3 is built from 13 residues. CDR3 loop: CASSTSATYEQYF. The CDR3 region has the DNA TGTGCCAGCAGCACGAGCGCCACCTACGAGCAGTACTTC.

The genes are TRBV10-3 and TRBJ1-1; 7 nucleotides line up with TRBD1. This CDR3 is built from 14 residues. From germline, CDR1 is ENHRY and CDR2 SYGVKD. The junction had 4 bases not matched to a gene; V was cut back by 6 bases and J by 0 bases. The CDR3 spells CAISLGQVNTEAFF. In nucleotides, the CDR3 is TGTGCCATCAGCTTAGGACAGGTGAACACTGAAGCTTTCTTT.

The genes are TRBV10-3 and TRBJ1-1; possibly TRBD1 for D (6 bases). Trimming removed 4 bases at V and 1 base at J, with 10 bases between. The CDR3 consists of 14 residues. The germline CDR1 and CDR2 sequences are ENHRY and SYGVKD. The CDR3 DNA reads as TGTGCCATCAGTGGGGGAGGGGGGAACACTGAAGCTTTCTTT. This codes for CAISGGGGNTEAFF.

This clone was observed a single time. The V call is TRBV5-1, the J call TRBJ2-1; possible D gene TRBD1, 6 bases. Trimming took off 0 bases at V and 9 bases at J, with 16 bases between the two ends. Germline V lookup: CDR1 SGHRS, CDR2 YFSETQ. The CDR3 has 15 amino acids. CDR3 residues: CASSLDQGTPGEQFF. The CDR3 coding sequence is TGCGCCAGCAGCTTGGATCAGGGGACCCCGGGTGAGCAGTTCTTC. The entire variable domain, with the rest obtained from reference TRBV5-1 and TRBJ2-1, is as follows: KAGVTQTPRYLIKTRGQQVTLSCSPISGHRSVSWYQQTPGQGLQFLFEYFSETQRNKGNFPGRFSGRQFSNSRSEMNVSTLELGDSALYLCASSLDQGTPGEQFFGPGTRLTVL.

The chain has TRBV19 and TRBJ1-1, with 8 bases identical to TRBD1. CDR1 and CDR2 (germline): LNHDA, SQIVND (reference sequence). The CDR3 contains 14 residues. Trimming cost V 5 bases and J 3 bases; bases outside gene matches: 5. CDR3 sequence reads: CASSATGEYTEAFF. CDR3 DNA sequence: TGTGCCAGTAGTGCGACAGGGGAATACACTGAAGCTTTCTTT.

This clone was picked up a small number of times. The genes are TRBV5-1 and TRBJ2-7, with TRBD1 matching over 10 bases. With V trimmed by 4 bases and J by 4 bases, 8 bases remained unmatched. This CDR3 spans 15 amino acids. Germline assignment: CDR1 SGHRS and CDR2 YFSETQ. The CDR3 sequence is CASSETTGGLYEQYF. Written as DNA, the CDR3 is TGCGCCAGCAGCGAAACGACAGGGGGCCTATACGAGCAGTACTTC.

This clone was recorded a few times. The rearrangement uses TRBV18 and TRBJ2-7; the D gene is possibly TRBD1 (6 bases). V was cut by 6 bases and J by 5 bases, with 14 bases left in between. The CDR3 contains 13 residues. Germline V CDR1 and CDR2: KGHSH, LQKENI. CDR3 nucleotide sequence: TGTGCCAGCTCGGTAGACAGGATGCACGAGCAGTACTTC. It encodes CASSVDRMHEQYF.

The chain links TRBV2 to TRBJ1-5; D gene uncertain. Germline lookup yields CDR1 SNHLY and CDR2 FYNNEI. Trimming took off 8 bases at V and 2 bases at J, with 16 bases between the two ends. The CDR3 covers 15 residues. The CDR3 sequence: CASGRLGSRNQPQHF. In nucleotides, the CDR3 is TGTGCCAGCGGAAGACTAGGGAGTCGCAATCAGCCCCAGCATTTT.

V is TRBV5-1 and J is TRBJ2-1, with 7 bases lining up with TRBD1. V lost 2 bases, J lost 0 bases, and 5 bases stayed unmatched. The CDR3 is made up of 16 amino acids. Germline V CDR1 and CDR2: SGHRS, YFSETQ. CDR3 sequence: CASSLGDSYSYNEQFF. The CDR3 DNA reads TGCGCCAGCAGCTTAGGGGACAGCTACTCCTACAATGAGCAGTTCTTC.

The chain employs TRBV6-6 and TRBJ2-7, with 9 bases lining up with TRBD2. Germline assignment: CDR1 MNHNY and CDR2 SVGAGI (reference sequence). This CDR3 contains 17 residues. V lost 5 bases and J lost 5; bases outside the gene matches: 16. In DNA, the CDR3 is TGTGCCAGCAGTCCCCCAAAGGGCGCTAGCGGGGTCGACGAGCAGTACTTC. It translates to CASSPPKGASGVDEQYF.

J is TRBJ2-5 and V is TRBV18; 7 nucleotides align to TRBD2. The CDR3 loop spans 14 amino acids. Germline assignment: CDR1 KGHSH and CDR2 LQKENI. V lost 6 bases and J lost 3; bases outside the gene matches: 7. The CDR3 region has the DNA TGTGCCAGCTCTTGGGCTAGCGGAAAAGAGACCCAGTACTTC. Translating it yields CASSWASGKETQYF.

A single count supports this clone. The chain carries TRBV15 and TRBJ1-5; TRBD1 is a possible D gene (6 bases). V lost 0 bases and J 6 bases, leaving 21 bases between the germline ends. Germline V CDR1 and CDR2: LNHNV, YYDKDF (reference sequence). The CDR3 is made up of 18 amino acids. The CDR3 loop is CATSRDLPTGLRVQPQHF. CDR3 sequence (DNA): TGTGCCACCAGCAGAGATCTACCCACAGGGCTCAGGGTTCAGCCCCAGCATTTT. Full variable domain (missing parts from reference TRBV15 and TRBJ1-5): DAMVIQNPRYQVTQFGKPVTLSCSQTLNHNVMYWYQQKSSQAPKLLFHYYDKDFNNEADTPDNFQSRRPNTSFCFLDIRSPGLGDTAMYLCATSRDLPTGLRVQPQHFGDGTRLSIL.

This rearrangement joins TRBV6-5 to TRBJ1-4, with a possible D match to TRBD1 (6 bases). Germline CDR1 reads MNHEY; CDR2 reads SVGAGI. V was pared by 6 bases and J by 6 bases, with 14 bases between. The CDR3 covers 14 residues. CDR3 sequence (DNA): TGTGCCAGCAGCGGACAGAACCCGGATGAAAAACTGTTTTTT. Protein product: CASSGQNPDEKLFF.

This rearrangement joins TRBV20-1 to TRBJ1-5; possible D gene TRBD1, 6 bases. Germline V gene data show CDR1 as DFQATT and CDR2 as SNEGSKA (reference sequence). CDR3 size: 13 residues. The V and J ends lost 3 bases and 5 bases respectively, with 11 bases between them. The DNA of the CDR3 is TGCAGTGCTAGTACAGGGAGTGATCAGCCCCAGCATTTT. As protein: CSASTGSDQPQHF.

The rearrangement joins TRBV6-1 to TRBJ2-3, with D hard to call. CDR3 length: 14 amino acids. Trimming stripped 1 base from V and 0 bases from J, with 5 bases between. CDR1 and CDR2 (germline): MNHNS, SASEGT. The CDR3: CASSEVASTDTQYF. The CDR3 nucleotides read TGTGCCAGCAGTGAAGTGGCTAGCACAGATACGCAGTATTTT.